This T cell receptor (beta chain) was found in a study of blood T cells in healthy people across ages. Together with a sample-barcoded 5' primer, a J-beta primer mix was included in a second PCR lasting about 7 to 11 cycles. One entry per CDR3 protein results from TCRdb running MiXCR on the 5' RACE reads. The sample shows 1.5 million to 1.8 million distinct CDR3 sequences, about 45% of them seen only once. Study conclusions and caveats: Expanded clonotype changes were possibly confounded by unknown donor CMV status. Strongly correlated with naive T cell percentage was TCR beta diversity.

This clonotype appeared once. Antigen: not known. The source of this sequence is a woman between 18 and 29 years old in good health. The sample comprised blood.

DNA of the CDR3: TGTGCCAGCAAGGGGAGCTCTGGAAACACCATATATTTT. It is translated as CASKGSSGNTIYF. The gene calls are TRBV6-2 or TRBV6-3 and TRBJ1-3, with D possibly matching TRBD1 (5 bases). V was clipped by 7 bases and J by 0 bases, with 7 bases between them. This CDR3 has 13 residues. The germline V gene has CDR1 MNHEY and CDR2 SVGEGT.